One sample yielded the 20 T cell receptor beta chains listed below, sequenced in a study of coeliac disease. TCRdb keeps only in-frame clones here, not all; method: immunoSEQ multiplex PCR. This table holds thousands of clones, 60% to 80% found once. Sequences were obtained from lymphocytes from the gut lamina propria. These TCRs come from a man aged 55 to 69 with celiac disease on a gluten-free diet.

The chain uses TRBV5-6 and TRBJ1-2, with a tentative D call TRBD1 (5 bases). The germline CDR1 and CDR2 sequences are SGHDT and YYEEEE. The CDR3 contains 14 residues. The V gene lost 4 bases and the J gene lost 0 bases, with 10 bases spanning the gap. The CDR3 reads CASSQGSTNYGYTF. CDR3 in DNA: TGTGCCAGCAGCCAGGGATCTACTAACTATGGCTACACCTTC.

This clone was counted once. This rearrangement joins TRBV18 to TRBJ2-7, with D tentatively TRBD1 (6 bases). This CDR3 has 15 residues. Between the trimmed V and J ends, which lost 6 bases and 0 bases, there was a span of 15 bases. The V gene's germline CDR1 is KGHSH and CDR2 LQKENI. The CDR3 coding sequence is TGTGCCAGCTCCCCAGGGGCCAGTTTCTCCTACGAGCAGTACTTC. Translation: CASSPGASFSYEQYF.

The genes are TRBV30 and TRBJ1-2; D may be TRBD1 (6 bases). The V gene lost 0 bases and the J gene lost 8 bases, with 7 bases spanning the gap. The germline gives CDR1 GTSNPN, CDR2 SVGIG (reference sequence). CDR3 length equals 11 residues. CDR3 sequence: CAWSVRGGYTF. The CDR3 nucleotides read TGTGCCTGGAGTGTAAGGGGGGGCTACACCTTC.

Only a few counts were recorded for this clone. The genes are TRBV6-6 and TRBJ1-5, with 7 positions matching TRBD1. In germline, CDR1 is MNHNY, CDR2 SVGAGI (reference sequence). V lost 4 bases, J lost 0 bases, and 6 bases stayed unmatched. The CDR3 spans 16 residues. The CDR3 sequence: CASSSGGHNSNQPQHF. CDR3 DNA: TGTGCCAGCAGTTCAGGGGGACACAATAGCAATCAGCCCCAGCATTTT.

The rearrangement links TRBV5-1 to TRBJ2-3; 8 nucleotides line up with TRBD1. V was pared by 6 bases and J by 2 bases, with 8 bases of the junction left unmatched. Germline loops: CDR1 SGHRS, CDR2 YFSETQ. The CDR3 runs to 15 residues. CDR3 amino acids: CASNTGQGATDTQYF. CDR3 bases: TGCGCCAGCAACACAGGACAGGGTGCCACAGATACGCAGTATTTT.

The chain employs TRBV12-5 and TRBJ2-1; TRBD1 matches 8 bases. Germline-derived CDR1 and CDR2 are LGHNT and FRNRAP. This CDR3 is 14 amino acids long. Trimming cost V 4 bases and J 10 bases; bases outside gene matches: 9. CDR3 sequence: CASGYQGQDGEQFF. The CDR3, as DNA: TGTGCTAGTGGTTACCAGGGACAGGACGGGGAGCAGTTCTTC. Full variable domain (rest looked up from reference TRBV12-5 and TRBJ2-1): DARVTQTPRHKVTEMGQEVTMRCQPILGHNTVFWYRQTMMQGLELLAYFRNRAPLDDSGMPKDRFSAEMPDATLATLKIQPSEPRDSAVYFCASGYQGQDGEQFFGPGTRLTVL.

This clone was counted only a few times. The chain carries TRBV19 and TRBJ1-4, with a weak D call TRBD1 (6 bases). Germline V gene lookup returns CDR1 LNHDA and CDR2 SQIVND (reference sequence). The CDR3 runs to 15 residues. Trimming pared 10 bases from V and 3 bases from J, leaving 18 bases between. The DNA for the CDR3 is TGTGCCACGACAGGAAGTGCAGCTGCTAATGAAAAACTGTTTTTT. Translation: CATTGSAAANEKLFF.

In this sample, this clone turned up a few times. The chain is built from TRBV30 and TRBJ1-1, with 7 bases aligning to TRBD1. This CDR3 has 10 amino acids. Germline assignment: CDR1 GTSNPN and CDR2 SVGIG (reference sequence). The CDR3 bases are TGTGCATCACAGGGGCTAATAGCTTTCTTT. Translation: CASQGLIAFF.

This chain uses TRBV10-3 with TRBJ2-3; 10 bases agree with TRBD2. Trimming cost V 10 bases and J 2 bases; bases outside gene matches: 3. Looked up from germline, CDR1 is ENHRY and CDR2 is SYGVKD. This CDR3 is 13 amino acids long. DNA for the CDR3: TGTGCCACCCTAGCGGGGGCCACAGATACGCAGTATTTT. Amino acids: CATLAGATDTQYF.

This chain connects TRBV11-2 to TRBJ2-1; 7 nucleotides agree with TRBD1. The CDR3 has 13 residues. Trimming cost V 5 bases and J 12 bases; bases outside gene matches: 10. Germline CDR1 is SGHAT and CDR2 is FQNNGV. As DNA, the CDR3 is TGTGCCAGCAGCGTACCGACAGGGATGCGGCAGTTCTTC. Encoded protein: CASSVPTGMRQFF. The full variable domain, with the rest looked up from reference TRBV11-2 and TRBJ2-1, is EAGVAQSPRYKIIEKRQSVAFWCNPISGHATLYWYQQILGQGPKLLIQFQNNGVVDDSQLPKDRFSAERLKGVDSTLKIQPAKLEDSAVYLCASSVPTGMRQFFGPGTRLTVL.

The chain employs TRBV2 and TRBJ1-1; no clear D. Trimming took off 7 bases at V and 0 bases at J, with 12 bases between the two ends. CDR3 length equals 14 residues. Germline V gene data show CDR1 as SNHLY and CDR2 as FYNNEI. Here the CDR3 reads CASTGSWVNTEAFF. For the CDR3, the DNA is TGTGCCAGCACCGGGTCGTGGGTGAACACTGAAGCTTTCTTT.

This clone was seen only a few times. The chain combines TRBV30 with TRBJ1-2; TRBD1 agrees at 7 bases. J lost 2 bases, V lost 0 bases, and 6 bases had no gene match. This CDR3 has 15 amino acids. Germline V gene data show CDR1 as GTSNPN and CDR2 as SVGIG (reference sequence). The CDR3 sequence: CAWSVGGGANYGYTF. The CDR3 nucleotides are TGTGCCTGGAGTGTAGGAGGGGGCGCCAACTATGGCTACACCTTC.

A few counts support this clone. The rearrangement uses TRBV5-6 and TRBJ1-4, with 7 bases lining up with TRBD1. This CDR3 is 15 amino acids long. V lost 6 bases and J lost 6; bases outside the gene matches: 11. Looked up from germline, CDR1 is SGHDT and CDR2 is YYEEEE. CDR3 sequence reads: CASNRPGGGDEKLFF. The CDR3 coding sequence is TGTGCCAGCAACCGGCCAGGGGGAGGAGATGAAAAACTGTTTTTT.

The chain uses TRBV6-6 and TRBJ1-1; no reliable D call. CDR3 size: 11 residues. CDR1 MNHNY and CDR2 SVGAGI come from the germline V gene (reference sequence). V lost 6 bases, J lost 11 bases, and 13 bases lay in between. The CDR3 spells CASSPEMVAFF. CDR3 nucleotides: TGTGCCAGCAGCCCCGAGATGGTCGCTTTCTTT.

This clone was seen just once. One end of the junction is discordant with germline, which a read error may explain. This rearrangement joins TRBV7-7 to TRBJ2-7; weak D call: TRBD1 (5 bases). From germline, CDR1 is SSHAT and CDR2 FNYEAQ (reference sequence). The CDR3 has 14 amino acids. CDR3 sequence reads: CASSLAQGPYEQYF. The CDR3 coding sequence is TGTGCTAGCAGCTTAGCCCAGGGTCCCTACGAGCAGTACTTC.

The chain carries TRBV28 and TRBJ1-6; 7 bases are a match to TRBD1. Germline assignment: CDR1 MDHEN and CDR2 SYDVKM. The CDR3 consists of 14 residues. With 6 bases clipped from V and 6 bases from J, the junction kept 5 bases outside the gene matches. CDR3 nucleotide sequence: TGTGCCAGCAGGGGGGACAGTCTTAATTCACCCCTCCACTTT. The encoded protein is CASRGDSLNSPLHF.

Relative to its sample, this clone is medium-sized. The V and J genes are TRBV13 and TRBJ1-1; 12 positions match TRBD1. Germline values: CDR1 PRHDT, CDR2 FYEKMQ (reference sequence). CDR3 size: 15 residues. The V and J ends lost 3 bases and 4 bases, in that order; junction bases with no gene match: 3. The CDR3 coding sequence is TGTGCCAGCAGCTTCCGGGACAGGGGGCTCACTGAAGCTTTCTTT. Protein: CASSFRDRGLTEAFF.

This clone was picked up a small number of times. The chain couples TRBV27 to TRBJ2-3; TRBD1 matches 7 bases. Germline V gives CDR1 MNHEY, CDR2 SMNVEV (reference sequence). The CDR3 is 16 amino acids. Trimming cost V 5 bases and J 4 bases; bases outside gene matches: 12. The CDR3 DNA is TGTGCCAGCAGTAAGAAGGGGGCGCGTGACGCAGATACGCAGTATTTT. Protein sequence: CASSKKGARDADTQYF.

The CDR3 DNA is TGTGCCAGTATCGGGATCTCAGATACGCAGTATTTT. It is translated as CASIGISDTQYF. The chain carries TRBV19 and TRBJ2-3; tentatively, D is TRBD2 (5 bases). This CDR3 is 12 amino acids long. Trimming shortened V by 7 bases and J by 4 bases, and 9 bases separated the two germline ends. Germline CDR1 is LNHDA and CDR2 is SQIVND (reference sequence).

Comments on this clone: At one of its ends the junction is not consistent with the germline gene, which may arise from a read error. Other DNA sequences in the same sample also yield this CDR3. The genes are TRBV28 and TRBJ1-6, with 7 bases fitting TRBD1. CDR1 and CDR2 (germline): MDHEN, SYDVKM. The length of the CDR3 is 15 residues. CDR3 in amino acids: CASTPRDRRNSPLHF. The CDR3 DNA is TGTGCCAGCACCCCCCGGGACAGAAGAAATTCCCCCCTCCACTTT.